This is a list of T cell receptor beta chains from one sample in a study of beta chain features in type 1 diabetes. Libraries were prepared by immunoSEQ multiplex PCR; TCRdb keeps only in-frame clonotypes and omits some of them. Seen here are 900,000 or so clones, about 17% observed once, and the top ten hold roughly 0.025%. Sequenced: naive CD4+ T cells from blood. These receptors all stem from a woman under 30 in good health. Both conserved end residues are part of each CDR3. Fields, in order: V gene, D gene, clone size, J gene, CDR3 protein, CDR3 DNA. The D gene is left open where the match is weak. Size is stated for part of the rows, as once, few or many counts, or as a class when the clone is expanded.

TRBV7-2,NA,NA,TRBJ1-2,CASSLAAGGYGYTF,TGTGCCAGCAGCTTAGCGGCCGGCGGCTATGGCTACACCTTC
TRBV10-3,NA,few,TRBJ2-7,CAIRGTLVGAYEQYF,TGTGCCATCAGAGGGACTCTCGTGGGAGCCTACGAGCAGTACTTC
TRBV11-2,TRBD2,NA,TRBJ2-1,CASSIRLAGLSSYNEQFF,TGTGCCAGCAGCATCCGACTAGCGGGGTTGAGCTCCTACAATGAGCAGTTCTTC
TRBV7-9,NA,few,TRBJ1-1,CASSPAPGGGTTEAFF,TGTGCCAGCAGCCCAGCCCCCGGGGGCGGGACCACTGAAGCTTTCTTT
TRBV18,TRBD1,few,TRBJ2-3,CASSPPNRGRFRSTDTQYF,TGTGCCAGCTCACCACCGAATAGGGGGCGTTTCAGGAGCACAGATACGCAGTATTTT
TRBV28,TRBD1,few,TRBJ2-2,CASKTGAANTGELFF,TGTGCCAGCAAAACAGGGGCCGCGAACACCGGGGAGCTGTTTTTT
TRBV20-1,NA,few,TRBJ2-1,CSARVWSEQFF,TGCAGTGCTAGAGTTTGGTCTGAGCAGTTCTTC
TRBV28,NA,NA,TRBJ1-2,CASSSPGRSGYTF,TGTGCCAGCAGTTCACCAGGGCGTAGTGGCTACACCTTC
TRBV18,TRBD2,few,TRBJ2-1,CASSPAGLAGLDEQFF,TGTGCCAGCTCACCAGCAGGGCTAGCGGGACTGGATGAGCAGTTCTTC
TRBV6-6,NA,NA,TRBJ2-7,CASSPTSYEQYF,TGTGCCAGCAGTCCCACATCCTACGAGCAGTACTTC
TRBV4-2,NA,few,TRBJ2-4,CASSQVSGAGPAKNIQYF,TGTGCCAGCAGCCAAGTGTCTGGCGCGGGCCCGGCCAAAAACATTCAGTACTTC
TRBV7-2,NA,few,TRBJ2-5,CASSLSPAIETQYF,TGTGCCAGCAGCTTAAGTCCAGCGATAGAGACCCAGTACTTC
TRBV5-6,NA,few,TRBJ2-7,CASSRTNYEQYF,TGTGCCAGCAGCCGGACCAATTACGAGCAGTACTTC
TRBV5-4,TRBD2,NA,TRBJ2-7,CASSQGTSGAPEQYF,TGTGCCAGCAGCCAGGGGACTAGCGGGGCTCCCGAGCAGTACTTC
TRBV19,NA,few,TRBJ1-2,CASSHREENYGYTF,TGTGCCAGTAGTCACAGGGAGGAAAACTATGGCTACACCTTC
TRBV5-5,NA,NA,TRBJ2-5,CASSLGMETQYF,TGTGCCAGCAGCTTGGGGATGGAGACCCAGTACTTC
TRBV7-8,NA,few,TRBJ2-7,CASSLVSGSSSYEQYF,TGTGCCAGCAGCTTAGTCTCGGGATCGAGCTCCTACGAGCAGTACTTC
TRBV7-3,TRBD2,NA,TRBJ2-1,CASSLMGGRARNEQFF,TGTGCCAGCAGCTTAATGGGCGGGAGGGCCCGCAATGAGCAGTTCTTC
TRBV28,TRBD1,NA,TRBJ1-5,CASTSLGGQPQHF,TGTGCCAGCACCTCACTAGGGGGCCAGCCCCAGCATTTT
TRBV6-5,NA,few,TRBJ1-2,CASSYSATPNYGYTF,TGTGCCAGCAGTTACTCGGCGACACCTAACTATGGCTACACCTTC
TRBV9,NA,NA,TRBJ2-5,CASSPLVGVGETQYF,TGTGCCAGCAGCCCGCTTGTGGGGGTCGGGGAGACCCAGTACTTC
TRBV7-8,NA,NA,TRBJ1-5,CASSRARQLSNQPQHF,TGTGCCAGCAGCAGGGCCCGACAGTTAAGCAATCAGCCCCAGCATTTT
TRBV28,TRBD1,few,TRBJ2-1,CASSIPGQGFNEQFF,TGTGCCAGCAGTATACCGGGACAGGGGTTCAATGAGCAGTTCTTC
TRBV5-6,NA,NA,TRBJ2-3,CASNPGPSFDFADTQYF,TGTGCCAGCAATCCGGGTCCCAGTTTCGACTTCGCAGATACGCAGTATTTT
TRBV11-1,TRBD1,few,TRBJ2-7,CASSLFRLRQGNDEQYF,TGTGCCAGCAGCTTATTTCGATTGAGACAGGGGAACGACGAGCAGTACTTC
TRBV11-3,NA,NA,TRBJ2-1,CASSPNAGGIYNEQFF,TGTGCCAGCAGCCCTAACGCGGGCGGGATATACAATGAGCAGTTCTTC
TRBV27,NA,once,TRBJ2-5,CATPSTPETQYF,TGTGCCACCCCGTCAACCCCGGAGACCCAGTACTTC
TRBV9,NA,few,TRBJ2-3,CASSVGLAITDTQYF,TGTGCCAGCAGCGTAGGACTGGCCATTACAGATACGCAGTATTTT
TRBV7-2,NA,NA,TRBJ1-3,CASSLVGTTSGNTIYF,TGTGCCAGCAGCTTAGTTGGCACAACCTCTGGAAACACCATATATTTT
TRBV6-5,TRBD1,NA,TRBJ2-3,CATRDRSADTQYF,TGTGCCACCCGGGACAGAAGTGCAGATACGCAGTATTTT
TRBV4-3,NA,few,TRBJ2-2,CASSQDDRITGELFF,TGCGCCAGCAGCCAAGACGATCGGATCACCGGGGAGCTGTTTTTT
TRBV10-3,NA,NA,TRBJ2-2,CAISESDANTGELFF,TGTGCCATCAGTGAGTCTGACGCGAACACCGGGGAGCTGTTTTTT
TRBV7-9,NA,NA,TRBJ1-1,CASSFPRAQGGDTEAFF,TGTGCCAGCAGCTTCCCTCGGGCCCAGGGAGGTGACACTGAAGCTTTCTTT
TRBV12-5,NA,NA,TRBJ2-3,CATQKGPHTDTQYF,TGTGCTACCCAAAAGGGCCCCCACACAGATACGCAGTATTTT
TRBV5-1,TRBD1,few,TRBJ1-5,CASRWWTGRNQPQHF,TGCGCCAGCAGATGGTGGACAGGCCGAAATCAGCCCCAGCATTTT
TRBV6-5,TRBD1,NA,TRBJ1-1,CASRPTGGLTFF,TGTGCCAGCAGGCCGACAGGGGGGCTAACTTTCTTT
TRBV2,NA,NA,TRBJ1-2,CASLLENLDIGYTF,TGTGCCAGCCTCCTTGAGAACCTGGATATCGGCTACACCTTC
TRBV6-6,NA,NA,TRBJ2-7,CASRSQAGTRFYEQYF,TGTGCCAGCAGGAGCCAAGCCGGGACGCGCTTCTACGAGCAGTACTTC
TRBV21-1,NA,few,TRBJ2-7,CASSGVSGLAERHEQYF,TGTGCCAGCAGCGGGGTTTCAGGACTAGCGGAGCGCCACGAGCAGTACTTC
TRBV28,NA,few,TRBJ1-1,CASGVGNTEAFF,TGTGCCAGTGGGGTGGGGAACACTGAAGCTTTCTTT
TRBV6-4,NA,few,TRBJ2-1,CASSQLGGNEQFF,TGTGCCAGCAGCCAGCTAGGTGGCAATGAGCAGTTCTTC
TRBV7-8,NA,few,TRBJ2-7,CASSLVAVSYEQYF,TGTGCCAGCAGCTTAGTCGCAGTCTCCTACGAGCAGTACTTC
TRBV6-6,NA,few,TRBJ2-7,CASSYGGHAYEQYF,TGTGCCAGCAGTTACGGGGGGCACGCCTACGAGCAGTACTTC